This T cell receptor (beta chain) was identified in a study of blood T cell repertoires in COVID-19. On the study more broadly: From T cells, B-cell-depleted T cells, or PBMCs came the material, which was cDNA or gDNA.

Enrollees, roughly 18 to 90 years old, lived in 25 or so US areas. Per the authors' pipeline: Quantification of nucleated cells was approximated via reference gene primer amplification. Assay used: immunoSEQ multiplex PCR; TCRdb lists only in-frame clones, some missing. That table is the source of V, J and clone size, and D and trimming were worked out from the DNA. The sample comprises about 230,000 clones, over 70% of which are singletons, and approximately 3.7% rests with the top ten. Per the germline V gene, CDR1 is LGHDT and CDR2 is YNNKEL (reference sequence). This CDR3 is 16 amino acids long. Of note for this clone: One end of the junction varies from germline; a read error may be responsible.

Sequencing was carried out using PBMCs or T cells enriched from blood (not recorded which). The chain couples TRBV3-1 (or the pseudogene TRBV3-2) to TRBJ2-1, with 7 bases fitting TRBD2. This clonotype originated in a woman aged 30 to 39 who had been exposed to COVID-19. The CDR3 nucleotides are TGTGCCAGCAGCCAAGAGCTAGCGGCGTTGGGCAATCAGCAGTTCTTC. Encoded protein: CASSQELAALGNQQFF.